The present entry profiles one T cell receptor (beta chain) with its context. This sample stems from a study of CD8 T cells in Susac syndrome. After extraction with the RNeasy kit, roughly 0.45 to 1 ug of the RNA was reverse transcribed using random hexamers. Amplification of TCR beta CDR3 across 54 Vbeta and 13 Jbeta was performed with immunoSEQ multiplex PCR. In TCRdb, the immunoSEQ multiplex PCR reads were re-called with MiXCR into one record per CDR3 protein. The sample gives almost 450,000 distinct CDR3 sequences, around 85% of which show up once; approximately 0.12% is in the top ten. Sequencing was carried out using CD8+ T cells from PBMCs. This sequence was found in a human donor with multiple sclerosis.

The DNA of the CDR3 is TGCGCCAGCAGCTTGGGAAGGCGGACTTACAATGAGCAGTTCTTC. It translates to CASSLGRRTYNEQFF. The J gene is TRBJ2-1, the V gene TRBV5-1; perhaps TRBD2 as D (5 bases). Trimming removed 0 bases at V and 4 bases at J, with 11 bases between. Germline V gene data show CDR1 as SGHRS and CDR2 as YFSETQ. CDR3 length: 15 residues.